The 26 T cell receptor beta chains in this list originate from one sample, sequenced in a study of blood T cell repertoires in COVID-19. Here immunoSEQ multiplex PCR was the method, and the copy in TCRdb shows in-frame clones only, minus some. The sample includes a few hundred thousand clones, roughly 90% of them seen just once. Sample: peripheral blood. All receptors come from a man between 35 and 55 years old with acute or convalescent COVID-19.

Points on this clone: A much larger clone differs from this one at a single base, so this may be a read error. V is TRBV3-1 (or the pseudogene TRBV3-2) and J is TRBJ2-7; D is perhaps TRBD1 (6 bases). Germline V gives CDR1 LGHDT, CDR2 YNNKEL (reference sequence). V lost 2 bases, J lost 2 bases, and 10 bases lay in between. The CDR3 sequence is 14 residues long. The DNA for the CDR3 is TGTGCCAGCAGCCAACGGCAGGGGCCCTACGAGCAGTACTTC. The encoded protein is CASSQRQGPYEQYF.

The chain employs TRBV9 and TRBJ1-5, with 9 bases matching TRBD1. Per germline, CDR1 SGDLS and CDR2 YYNGEE. This CDR3 contains 17 residues. V lost 4 bases, J lost 4 bases, and 12 bases stayed unmatched. For the CDR3, the DNA is TGTGCCAGCAGCACGGGACAGGGTTTAGAGAGTAATCAGCCCCAGCATTTT. Its protein product is CASSTGQGLESNQPQHF.

This clone was counted once. The chain carries TRBV11-2 and TRBJ1-1; tentative D call: TRBD1 (5 bases). CDR3 size: 13 residues. Germline CDR1 is SGHAT and CDR2 is FQNNGV. The germline V and J ends were trimmed by 8 bases and 4 bases, with 14 bases remaining between them. CDR3 sequence reads: CASGLQGSTEAFF. CDR3 DNA sequence: TGTGCCAGCGGCCTTCAGGGAAGCACTGAAGCTTTCTTT.

The chain carries TRBV7-9 and TRBJ1-1, with TRBD1 identical over 7 bases. CDR1 is SEHNR, CDR2 FQNEAQ, per germline (reference sequence). The CDR3 has 13 residues. V lost 2 bases to trimming and J lost 3 bases; unmatched junction nucleotides: 0. CDR3 nucleotide sequence: TGTGCCAGCAGCTTAACAGGGGACACTGAAGCTTTCTTT. It encodes CASSLTGDTEAFF.

Only a few counts were recorded for this clone. The V call is TRBV28, the J call TRBJ2-1; D is undetermined. CDR1 and CDR2 (germline): MDHEN, SYDVKM. CDR3 length: 11 residues. V lost 11 bases, J lost 9 bases, and 14 bases lay in between. CDR3 in amino acids: CAVESRVEQFF. For the CDR3, the DNA is TGTGCCGTCGAATCCCGGGTTGAGCAGTTCTTC.

This sequence joins TRBV6-5 and TRBJ1-3; 10 positions agree with TRBD1. This CDR3 spans 15 amino acids. V was clipped by 6 bases and J by 3 bases; unmatched bases: 5. The germline V gene has CDR1 MNHEY and CDR2 SVGAGI. In DNA, the CDR3 is TGTGCCAGCAGGACAGGGGGCGCGGGTGGAAACACCATATATTTT. As protein: CASRTGGAGGNTIYF.

The V call is TRBV7-6, the J call TRBJ2-1, with 8 bases lining up with TRBD1. CDR1 is SGHVS, CDR2 FNYEAQ, per germline. The CDR3 spans 16 residues. The J segment lost 7 bases and the V segment lost 4 bases, leaving 12 bases of the junction unmatched. The CDR3: CASSSSTGQGLNEQFF. In nucleotides, the CDR3 is TGTGCCAGCAGCTCCAGTACTGGACAGGGATTAAATGAGCAGTTCTTC.

The J gene is TRBJ2-3, the V gene TRBV2; TRBD1 might be the D (6 bases). The CDR3 loop spans 16 amino acids. Germline CDR1 reads SNHLY; CDR2 reads FYNNEI. The V end lost 3 bases, the J end lost 0 bases, and 13 bases lay between the germline ends. The CDR3 DNA follows: TGTGCCAGCAGTGAGGGACACGCTTCTAGCACAGATACGCAGTATTTT. Its protein product is CASSEGHASSTDTQYF.

This clone was observed a handful of times. The rearrangement uses TRBV5-1 and TRBJ2-7; D is possibly TRBD2 (5 bases). There are 16 residues in the CDR3. In germline, CDR1 is SGHRS, CDR2 YFSETQ. Deletions cut 1 base from V and 2 bases from J, with 16 bases between. The CDR3 region has the DNA TGCGCCAGCAGCTTGAGTGTGGGCGGGCCACCCTACGAGCAGTACTTC. Protein sequence: CASSLSVGGPPYEQYF.

The CDR3 loop reads CASSPPPGDTDTQYF. The CDR3, as DNA: TGTGCCAGCAGCCCACCCCCGGGGGACACAGATACGCAGTATTTT. The V gene is TRBV9, the J gene TRBJ2-3; maybe TRBD2 (6 bases). Deletions cut 4 bases from V and 2 bases from J, with 14 bases between. Germline V gene lookup returns CDR1 SGDLS and CDR2 YYNGEE. The CDR3 length is 15 residues. Full variable domain (remainder filled in from reference TRBV9 and TRBJ2-3): DSGVTQTPKHLITATGQRVTLRCSPRSGDLSVYWYQQSLDQGLQFLIQYYNGEERAKGNILERFSAQQFPDLHSELNLSSLELGDSALYFCASSPPPGDTDTQYFGPGTRLTVL.

V gene TRBV7-2 combines with J gene TRBJ2-3; D may be TRBD1 (6 bases). Looked up from germline, CDR1 is SGHTA and CDR2 is FQGNSA. The length of the CDR3 is 14 residues. V gave up 3 bases and J gave up 0 bases, with 7 bases separating them. CDR3 in amino acids: CASSFRGSTDTQYF. CDR3 DNA: TGTGCCAGCAGCTTCAGGGGCAGCACAGATACGCAGTATTTT. Complete variable domain (other parts from reference TRBV7-2 and TRBJ2-3): GAGVSQSPSNKVTEKGKDVELRCDPISGHTALYWYRQSLGQGLEFLIYFQGNSAPDKSGLPSDRFSAERTGGSVSTLTIQRTQQEDSAVYLCASSFRGSTDTQYFGPGTRLTVL.

The chain recombines TRBV3-1 (or the pseudogene TRBV3-2) with TRBJ2-2; 9 bases are shared with TRBD2. Trimming cost V 4 bases and J 5 bases; bases outside gene matches: 5. The CDR3 contains 15 residues. Germline CDR1 and CDR2: LGHDT and YNNKEL (reference sequence). CDR3 loop: CASSLRLAVTGELFF. CDR3 in DNA: TGTGCCAGCAGCCTCAGACTAGCGGTTACCGGGGAGCTGTTTTTT.

This clone was seen only once. This chain joins TRBV5-1 and TRBJ2-7, with D possibly being TRBD1 (6 bases). CDR1 and CDR2 (germline): SGHRS, YFSETQ. This CDR3 has 15 amino acids. The V and J ends lost 0 bases and 1 base respectively, with 11 bases between them. The CDR3 bases are TGCGCCAGCAGCTTGGAGGGGGTAGGGTCCTACGAGCAGTACTTC. Its translation: CASSLEGVGSYEQYF.

The V call is TRBV28, the J call TRBJ2-7; weak D call: TRBD1 (5 bases). Trimming took 3 bases from V and 5 from J, leaving 8 bases between them. The germline V gene encodes CDR1 MDHEN and CDR2 SYDVKM. CDR3 length equals 12 residues. The CDR3 nucleotides read TGTGCCAGCAGTTTTCAGGGAAACGAGCAGTACTTC. Translated: CASSFQGNEQYF.

Of note for this clone: Other DNA sequences in this specimen translate into the identical CDR3. The chain combines TRBV27 with TRBJ2-7, with 7 bases fitting TRBD2. Germline CDR1 MNHEY, CDR2 SMNVEV (reference sequence). V was clipped by 2 bases and J by 1 base; unmatched bases: 2. The CDR3 loop spans 14 amino acids. The CDR3 loop is CASSLGRDSYEQYF. Written as DNA, the CDR3 is TGTGCCAGCAGTTTAGGGAGGGATTCCTACGAGCAGTACTTC.

This rearrangement joins TRBV14 to TRBJ1-5; D might be TRBD1 (5 bases). CDR3 length equals 17 residues. Germline V lookup: CDR1 SGHDN, CDR2 FVKESK. Trimming removed 1 base from V and 5 bases from J, with 18 bases in between. The CDR3 here is CASSQGRVAREDQPQHF. The DNA of the CDR3 is TGTGCCAGCAGCCAAGGGAGGGTAGCCAGGGAAGATCAGCCCCAGCATTTT. Complete variable domain (other parts from reference TRBV14 and TRBJ1-5): EAGVTQFPSHSVIEKGQTVTLRCDPISGHDNLYWYRRVMGKEIKFLLHFVKESKQDESGMPNNRFLAERTGGTYSTLKVQPAELEDSGVYFCASSQGRVAREDQPQHFGDGTRLSIL.

The chain links TRBV24-1 to TRBJ2-3; TRBD1 matches 9 bases. CDR3 length: 15 amino acids. V trimming: 4 bases; J trimming: 5 bases; junction bases outside the gene matches: 6. The germline CDR1 and CDR2 sequences are KGHDR and SFDVKD. The CDR3 DNA sequence: TGTGCCACCAGTGACCCCGGGACAGGGAAAGATACGCAGTATTTT. Translation: CATSDPGTGKDTQYF.

V gene TRBV2 combines with J gene TRBJ1-5; the match to TRBD1 covers 7 bases. The V gene end was trimmed by 6 bases and the J gene end by 7 bases; junction bases not matched to a gene: 12. This CDR3 contains 15 residues. Germline V lookup: CDR1 SNHLY, CDR2 FYNNEI. This chain's CDR3 is CASSERTARGQPQHF. Here the CDR3 DNA reads TGTGCCAGCAGCGAAAGGACGGCCAGGGGGCAGCCCCAGCATTTT.

The rearrangement joins TRBV18 to TRBJ1-6; D is undetermined. V was trimmed by 4 bases and J by 0 bases, leaving 19 bases between them. Germline-derived CDR1 and CDR2 are KGHSH and LQKENI. This CDR3 region has 19 residues. CDR3 protein: CASSLTAVFGGSYNSPLHF. The DNA of the CDR3 is TGTGCCAGCTCACTGACCGCTGTTTTTGGAGGCTCCTATAATTCACCCCTCCACTTT.

The chain couples TRBV3-1 (or the pseudogene TRBV3-2) to TRBJ2-7; 11 bases line up with TRBD2. V shed 4 bases, J shed 0 bases, and the junction held 5 bases outside the gene matches. Germline lookup yields CDR1 LGHDT and CDR2 YNNKEL (reference sequence). The CDR3 length is 16 residues. DNA of the CDR3: TGTGCCAGCAGCCGCCGGCTAGCGGGAGGCTCCTACGAGCAGTACTTC. It is translated as CASSRRLAGGSYEQYF.

V gene TRBV6-4 combines with J gene TRBJ2-1; possibly TRBD1 for D (6 bases). This CDR3 comprises 13 residues. The V gene's germline CDR1 is MRHNA and CDR2 SNTAGT. Trimming removed 9 bases from V and 3 bases from J, with 12 bases in between. This chain's CDR3 is CASSMDSYNEQFF. In DNA, the CDR3 is TGTGCCAGTTCAATGGACAGCTACAATGAGCAGTTCTTC.

This chain links TRBV6-2 or TRBV6-3 with TRBJ1-3, with TRBD1 matching 9 bases. Germline CDR1 and CDR2: MNHEY and SVGEGT. The length of the CDR3 is 15 residues. V dropped 6 bases and J dropped 4; count of bases not matched to a gene: 7. The CDR3 is CASSQQGAEGNTIYF. CDR3 DNA: TGTGCCAGCAGCCAACAGGGGGCCGAAGGAAACACCATATATTTT.

CDR3 bases: TGTGCCAGCAGTTTATCCGGGACAGGGGTCAACAATGAGCAGTTCTTC. Protein sequence: CASSLSGTGVNNEQFF. The chain couples TRBV28 to TRBJ2-1, with 10 bases lining up with TRBD1. Germline CDR1 reads MDHEN; CDR2 reads SYDVKM. CDR3 length equals 16 residues. V dropped 1 base and J dropped 5; count of bases not matched to a gene: 5.

The gene calls are TRBV7-3 and TRBJ1-2, with 8 bases lining up with TRBD1. From germline, CDR1 is SGHTA and CDR2 FQGTGA. Germline trimming cut 5 bases from V and 8 bases from J; bases unmatched to any gene: 13. This CDR3 comprises 15 residues. CDR3 protein: CASSGLRTGPRGYTF. The DNA of the CDR3 is TGTGCCAGCAGCGGATTACGGACAGGGCCTCGAGGCTACACCTTC. The full variable domain, rest sourced from reference TRBV7-3 and TRBJ1-2, is GAGVSQTPSNKVTEKGKYVELRCDPISGHTALYWYRQSLGQGPEFLIYFQGTGAADDSGLPNDRFFAVRPEGSVSTLKIQRTERGDSAVYLCASSGLRTGPRGYTFGSGTRLTVV.

The gene calls are TRBV5-5 and TRBJ1-3, with D unclear. CDR3 size: 15 residues. Trimming took off 7 bases at V and 4 bases at J, with 18 bases between the two ends. Looked up from germline, CDR1 is SGHKS and CDR2 is YYEKEE (reference sequence). CDR3 coding DNA: TGTGCCAGCTATCCTTCCGAGGGTACGGGAAACACCATATATTTT. Amino acids: CASYPSEGTGNTIYF.

This clone occurred once. Here the CDR3 DNA reads TGTGCCAGCAGTACCAGGGTCATCACTGAAGCTTTCTTT. As protein: CASSTRVITEAFF. The gene calls are TRBV12-3 or TRBV12-4 and TRBJ1-1; D possibly corresponds to TRBD1 (5 bases). The CDR3 runs 13 residues. V lost 5 bases and J lost 4, with 11 bases in between.